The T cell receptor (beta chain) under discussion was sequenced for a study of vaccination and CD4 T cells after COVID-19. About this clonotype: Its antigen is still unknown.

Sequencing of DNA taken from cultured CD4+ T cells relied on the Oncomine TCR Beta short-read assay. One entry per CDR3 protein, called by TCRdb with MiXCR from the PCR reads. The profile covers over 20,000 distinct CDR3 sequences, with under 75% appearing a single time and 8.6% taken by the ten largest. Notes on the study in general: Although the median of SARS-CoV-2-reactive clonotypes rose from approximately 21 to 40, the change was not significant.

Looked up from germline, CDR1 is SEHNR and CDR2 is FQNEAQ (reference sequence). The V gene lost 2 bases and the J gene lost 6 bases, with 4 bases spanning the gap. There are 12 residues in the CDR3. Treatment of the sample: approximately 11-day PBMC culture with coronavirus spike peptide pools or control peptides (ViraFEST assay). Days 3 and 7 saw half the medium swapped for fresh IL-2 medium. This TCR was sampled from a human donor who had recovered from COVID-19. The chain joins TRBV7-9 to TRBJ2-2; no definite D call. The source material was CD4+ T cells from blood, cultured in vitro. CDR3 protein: CASSLIPGELFF. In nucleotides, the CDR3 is TGTGCCAGCAGCTTAATTCCCGGGGAGCTGTTTTTT.